Shown below are 7 T cell receptor beta chains from a single sample sequenced in a study of OX40 agonist ivuxolimab in advanced cancers. Method: immunoSEQ multiplex PCR; TCRdb's copy keeps in-frame clones and lacks some. The sample has roughly 110,000 clones; 90% are singletons. The sequenced sample was CD4+ or CD8+ T cells sorted from blood, obtained in a trial of the OX40 agonist ivuxolimab. The receptors here all came from an adult with an advanced solid tumor such as melanoma, head and neck, liver or kidney cancer.

This chain joins TRBV9 and TRBJ2-3; D unresolved. Germline V gene sequence: CDR1 SGDLS, CDR2 YYNGEE. V lost 2 bases and J 2 bases, leaving 12 bases between the germline ends. CDR3 size: 15 residues. CDR3 coding DNA: TGTGCCAGCAGCGTGCAGGCCCCTGTCACAGATACGCAGTATTTT. It encodes CASSVQAPVTDTQYF.

The chain has TRBV5-6 and TRBJ1-2; 10 nucleotides match TRBD1. The J segment lost 7 bases and the V segment lost 4 bases, leaving 4 bases of the junction unmatched. Germline lookup yields CDR1 SGHDT and CDR2 YYEEEE. CDR3 length: 13 residues. In nucleotides, the CDR3 is TGTGCCAGCAGCAGACAGGGGGCAGGTGGCTACACCTTC. Its protein product is CASSRQGAGGYTF.

V usage is TRBV6-1 and J usage is TRBJ1-1; 9 bases line up with TRBD1. J gave up 4 bases and V 4 bases, and 7 bases lay outside the gene matches. CDR1 is MNHNS and CDR2 is SASEGT in the germline V gene. This CDR3 is built from 15 residues. CDR3 residues: CASSAQGATTTEAFF. The CDR3 DNA sequence: TGTGCCAGCAGTGCACAGGGGGCAACTACCACTGAAGCTTTCTTT.

V and J are TRBV30 and TRBJ1-1; no firm D call. The CDR3 contains 13 residues. Germline V gene sequence: CDR1 GTSNPN, CDR2 SVGIG (reference sequence). Trimming pared 0 bases from V and 4 bases from J, leaving 9 bases between. CDR3 DNA: TGTGCCTGGAGTGTTGCAGAACGCACTGAAGCTTTCTTT. As protein: CAWSVAERTEAFF.

In its sample, this clone was seen once. The rearrangement uses TRBV9 and TRBJ2-2; 9 bases map to TRBD1. The J segment lost 6 bases and the V segment lost 2 bases, leaving 5 bases of the junction unmatched. The CDR3 runs to 15 residues. Germline loops: CDR1 SGDLS, CDR2 YYNGEE. The CDR3 protein is CASSVGGQGSGELFF. The CDR3 nucleotides are TGTGCCAGCAGCGTCGGAGGACAGGGGTCCGGGGAGCTGTTTTTT.

This chain joins TRBV4-1 and TRBJ2-7; 12 nucleotides line up with TRBD2. CDR3 size: 15 residues. With 3 bases clipped from V and 6 bases from J, the junction kept 6 bases outside the gene matches. The germline V gene has CDR1 MGHRA and CDR2 YSYEKL. The CDR3 DNA reads TGCGCCAGCAGCCATCCTCCGGGACTAGCGGGCGAGCAGTACTTC. Translation gives CASSHPPGLAGEQYF.

The chain joins TRBV10-3 to TRBJ2-2; no clear D. V lost 7 bases and J lost 4, with 13 bases in between. This CDR3 region has 14 residues. Germline V lookup: CDR1 ENHRY, CDR2 SYGVKD. The CDR3 DNA is TGTGCCATCACCCCACAAGAGAGCACCGGGGAGCTGTTTTTT. The encoded protein is CAITPQESTGELFF.